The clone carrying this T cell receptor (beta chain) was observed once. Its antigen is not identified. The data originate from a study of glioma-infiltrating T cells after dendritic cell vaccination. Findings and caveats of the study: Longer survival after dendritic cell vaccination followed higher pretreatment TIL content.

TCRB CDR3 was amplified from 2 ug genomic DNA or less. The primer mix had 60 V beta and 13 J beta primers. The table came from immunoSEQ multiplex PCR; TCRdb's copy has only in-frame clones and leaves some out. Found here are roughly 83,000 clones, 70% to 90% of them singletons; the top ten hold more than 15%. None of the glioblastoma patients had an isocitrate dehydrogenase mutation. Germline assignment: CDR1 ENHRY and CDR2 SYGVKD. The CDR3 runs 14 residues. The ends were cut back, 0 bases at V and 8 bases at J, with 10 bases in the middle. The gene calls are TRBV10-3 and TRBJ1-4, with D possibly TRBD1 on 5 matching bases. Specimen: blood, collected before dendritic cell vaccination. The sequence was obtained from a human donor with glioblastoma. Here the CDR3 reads CAISESLTDEKLFF. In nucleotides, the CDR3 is TGTGCCATCAGTGAGTCGTTGACAGACGAAAAACTGTTTTTT.